The source of this TCR beta chain is a study of cytomegalovirus exposure and HLA in healthy donors. For the study at large: As an earlier analysis found, about 179 million T cells yielded around 110 million unique TCR beta sequences. Study-wide results and limits: One later analysis reportedly identified an Asian-associated ancestry cluster that showed fewer N-insertions than the roughly 670-donor mean.

The PCR had 60 Vbeta and 13 Jbeta primers. Sequencing was performed with immunoSEQ multiplex PCR; in TCRdb, only in-frame clones are kept and a portion is missing. This table has some 200,000 clones, more than 80% appearing once. With regard to this clone: Its cognate antigen is unknown.

What was sequenced was PBMCs. The sequence came from a boy younger than 18 in good health and CMV-seronegative.

The chain's CDR3 is CASNDRTNEERGVPYNEQFF. The CDR3 region has the DNA TGCGCCAGCAACGACAGAACAAATGAAGAGCGGGGGGTACCGTACAATGAGCAGTTCTTC. The rearrangement links TRBV5-1 to TRBJ2-1; 9 bases map to TRBD2. This CDR3 region has 20 residues. Germline values: CDR1 SGHRS, CDR2 YFSETQ. The V and J ends lost 6 bases and 4 bases, in that order; junction bases with no gene match: 23.